This entry concerns a single TCR beta chain. The antigen is undetermined. All the people who gave samples were healthy bone marrow donors. The PCR used 60 Vbeta and 13 Jbeta primers. Measured with immunoSEQ multiplex PCR; TCRdb has only the in-frame clones, and not every one. The data hold approximately 95,000 clones, with approximately 81% observed a single time. The source of the sample is a study of cytomegalovirus exposure and HLA in healthy donors. Overall study findings and caveats: Roughly uniform sequencing depth across donors was assumed, possibly incorrectly. Sequencing artifact likely explains a cluster of highly shared sequence variants.

J gave up 4 bases and V 4 bases, and 7 bases lay outside the gene matches. The germline V gene encodes CDR1 SEHNR and CDR2 FQNEAQ (reference sequence). This CDR3 has 15 residues. The source material was PBMCs. The chain carries TRBV7-9 and TRBJ2-3; TRBD1 agrees at 8 bases. This receptor was identified in a woman in her 70s in good health and CMV-seropositive. In nucleotides, the CDR3 is TGTGCCAGCAGCTGGGACAGGAGGTCTCCAGATACGCAGTATTTT. This sequence encodes CASSWDRRSPDTQYF.